This note documents a single T cell receptor beta chain sequence. Original handling: Reference gene primer amplification in the assay estimated nucleated cell counts. Clones were sequenced by immunoSEQ multiplex PCR, and TCRdb holds only the in-frame ones, with some missing. The V and J calls and clone size were taken over from that table, and D and trimming were inferred from the DNA. This table holds some 260,000 clones, 70% to 75% found once. Germline V gene sequence: CDR1 SGHRS, CDR2 YFSETQ. The CDR3 spans 14 residues. The V end was cut by 0 bases, the J end by 6 bases, with 10 bases between. This record comes from a study of blood T cell repertoires in COVID-19. Overall study: Samples representing acute and convalescent COVID-19 were sourced from the United States, Italy and Spain. PBMCs, B-cell-depleted T cells, or T cells provided the cDNA or gDNA that made up the material.

The rearrangement joins TRBV5-1 to TRBJ1-3, with D hard to call. Sequencing used peripheral blood. The sequence derives from an elderly woman with acute or convalescent COVID-19. The CDR3: CASSLAGGPNTIYF. The CDR3 region has the DNA TGCGCCAGCAGCTTGGCGGGAGGTCCAAACACCATATATTTT.